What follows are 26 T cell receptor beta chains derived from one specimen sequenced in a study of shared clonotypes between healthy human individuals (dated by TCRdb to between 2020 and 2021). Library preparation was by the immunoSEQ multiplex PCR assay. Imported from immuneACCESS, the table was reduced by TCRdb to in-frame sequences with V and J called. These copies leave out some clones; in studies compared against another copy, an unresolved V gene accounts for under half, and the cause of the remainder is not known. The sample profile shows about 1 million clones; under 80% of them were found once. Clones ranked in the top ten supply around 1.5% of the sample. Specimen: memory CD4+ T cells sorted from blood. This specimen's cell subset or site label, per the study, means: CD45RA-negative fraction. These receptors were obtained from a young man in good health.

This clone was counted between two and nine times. The CDR3 DNA follows: TGTGCCACCCGTGAGAACGCGAATGAAAAACTGTTTTTT. Protein product: CATRENANEKLFF. The chain recombines TRBV2 with TRBJ1-4; D gene unclear. V gave up 10 bases and J gave up 5 bases, with 14 bases separating them. The CDR3 is made up of 13 amino acids. In germline, CDR1 is SNHLY, CDR2 FYNNEI.

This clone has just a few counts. Here the CDR3 DNA reads TGTGCCAGCAGCTTCGACTACCGGAACTACAATGAGCAGTTCTTC. As protein: CASSFDYRNYNEQFF. This chain links TRBV5-8 with TRBJ2-1; a weak D match, TRBD2 (5 bases). The CDR3 length is 15 residues. V was cut by 2 bases and J by 3 bases, with 12 bases left in between. CDR1 and CDR2 from the germline V gene are SGHTS and YDEGEE.

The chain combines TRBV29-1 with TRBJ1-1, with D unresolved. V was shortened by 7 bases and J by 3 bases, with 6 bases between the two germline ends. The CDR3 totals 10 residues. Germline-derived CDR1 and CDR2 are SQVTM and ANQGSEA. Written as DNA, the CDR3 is TGCAGCGGAGGTGACACTGAAGCTTTCTTT. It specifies CSGGDTEAFF.

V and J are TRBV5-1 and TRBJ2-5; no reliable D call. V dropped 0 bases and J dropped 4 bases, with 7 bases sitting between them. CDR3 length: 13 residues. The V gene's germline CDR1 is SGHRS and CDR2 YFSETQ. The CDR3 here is CASSLAVVETQYF. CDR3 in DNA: TGCGCCAGCAGCTTGGCGGTCGTAGAGACCCAGTACTTC.

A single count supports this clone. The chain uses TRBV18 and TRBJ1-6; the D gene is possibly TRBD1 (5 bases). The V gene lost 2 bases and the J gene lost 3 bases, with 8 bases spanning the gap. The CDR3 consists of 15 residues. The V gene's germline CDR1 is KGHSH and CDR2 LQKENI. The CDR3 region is CASSPYDSYNSPLHF. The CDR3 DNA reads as TGTGCCAGCTCACCATATGACAGCTATAATTCACCCCTCCACTTT.

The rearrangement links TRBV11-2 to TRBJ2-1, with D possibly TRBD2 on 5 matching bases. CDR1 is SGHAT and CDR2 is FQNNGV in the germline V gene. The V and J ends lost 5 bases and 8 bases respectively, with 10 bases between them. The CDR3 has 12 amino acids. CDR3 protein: CASSRGFYEQFF. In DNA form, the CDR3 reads TGTGCCAGCAGCCGCGGGTTCTATGAGCAGTTCTTC. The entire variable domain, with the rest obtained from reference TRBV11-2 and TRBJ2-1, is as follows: EAGVAQSPRYKIIEKRQSVAFWCNPISGHATLYWYQQILGQGPKLLIQFQNNGVVDDSQLPKDRFSAERLKGVDSTLKIQPAKLEDSAVYLCASSRGFYEQFFGPGTRLTVL.

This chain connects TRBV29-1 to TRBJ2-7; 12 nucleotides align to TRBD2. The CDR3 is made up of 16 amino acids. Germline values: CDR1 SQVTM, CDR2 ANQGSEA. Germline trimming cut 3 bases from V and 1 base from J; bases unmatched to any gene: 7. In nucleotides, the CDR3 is TGCAGCGTTGATTGGGCTAGCGGGAGGGGGTCCTACGAGCAGTACTTC. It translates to CSVDWASGRGSYEQYF.

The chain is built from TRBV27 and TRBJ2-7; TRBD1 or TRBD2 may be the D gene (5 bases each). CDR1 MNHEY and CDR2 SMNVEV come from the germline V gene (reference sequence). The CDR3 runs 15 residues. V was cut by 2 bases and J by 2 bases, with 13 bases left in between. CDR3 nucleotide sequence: TGTGCCAGCAGTTTAGGGACGCTGGTCCCCTACGAGCAGTACTTC. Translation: CASSLGTLVPYEQYF.

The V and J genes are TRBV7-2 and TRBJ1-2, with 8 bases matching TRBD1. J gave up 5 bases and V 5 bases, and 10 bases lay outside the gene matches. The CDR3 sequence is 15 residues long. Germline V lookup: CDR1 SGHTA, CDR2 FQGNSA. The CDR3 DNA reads TGTGCCAGCAGCCCGGGGACAGGAGGTTTTTATGGCTACACCTTC. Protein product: CASSPGTGGFYGYTF.

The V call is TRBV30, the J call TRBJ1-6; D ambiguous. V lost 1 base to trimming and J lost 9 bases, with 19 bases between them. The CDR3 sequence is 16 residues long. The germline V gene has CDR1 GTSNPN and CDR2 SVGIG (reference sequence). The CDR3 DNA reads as TGTGCCTGGAGTGCGAAAGTAGGTGGAGGCGGTTCACCCCTCCACTTT. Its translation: CAWSAKVGGGGSPLHF.

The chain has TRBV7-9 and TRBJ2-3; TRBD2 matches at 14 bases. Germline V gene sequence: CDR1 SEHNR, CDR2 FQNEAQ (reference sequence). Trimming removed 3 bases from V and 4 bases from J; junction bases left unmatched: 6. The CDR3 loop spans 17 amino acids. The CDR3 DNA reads TGTGCCAGCAGCTTTTCGCTGACTAGCGGGGGGGCAGATACGCAGTATTTT. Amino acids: CASSFSLTSGGADTQYF.

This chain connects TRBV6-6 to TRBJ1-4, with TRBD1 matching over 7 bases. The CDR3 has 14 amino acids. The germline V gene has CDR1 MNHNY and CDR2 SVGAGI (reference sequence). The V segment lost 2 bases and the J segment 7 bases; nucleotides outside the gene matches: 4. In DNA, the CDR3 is TGTGCCAGCAGTTACCAGGGGGGTGGTGAAAAACTGTTTTTT. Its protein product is CASSYQGGGEKLFF.

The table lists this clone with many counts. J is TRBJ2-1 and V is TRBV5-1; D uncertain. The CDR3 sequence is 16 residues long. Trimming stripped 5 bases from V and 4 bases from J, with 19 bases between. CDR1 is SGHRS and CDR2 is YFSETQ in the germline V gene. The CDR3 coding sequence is TGCGCCAGCAGTGTTGCCTTTGCGGAGCTTTACAATGAGCAGTTCTTC. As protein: CASSVAFAELYNEQFF.

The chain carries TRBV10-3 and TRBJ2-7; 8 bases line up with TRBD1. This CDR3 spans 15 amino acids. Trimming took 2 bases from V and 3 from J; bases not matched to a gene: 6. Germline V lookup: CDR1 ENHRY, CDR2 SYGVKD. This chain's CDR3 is CAISEPDRDGYEQYF. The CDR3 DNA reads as TGTGCCATCAGTGAGCCGGACAGGGACGGCTACGAGCAGTACTTC.

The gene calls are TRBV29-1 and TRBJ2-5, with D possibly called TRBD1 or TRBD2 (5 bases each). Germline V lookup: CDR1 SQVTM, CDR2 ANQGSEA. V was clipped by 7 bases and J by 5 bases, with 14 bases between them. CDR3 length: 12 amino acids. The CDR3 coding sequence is TGCAGCGCCCCGAGGGGAGACGAGACCCAGTACTTC. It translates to CSAPRGDETQYF.

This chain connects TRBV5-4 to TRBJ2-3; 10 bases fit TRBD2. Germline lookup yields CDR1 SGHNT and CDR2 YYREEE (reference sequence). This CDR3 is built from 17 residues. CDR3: CATSSSPTSGSTDTQYF. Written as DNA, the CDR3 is TGTGCAACCAGCAGCTCCCCGACTAGCGGGAGCACAGATACGCAGTATTTT.

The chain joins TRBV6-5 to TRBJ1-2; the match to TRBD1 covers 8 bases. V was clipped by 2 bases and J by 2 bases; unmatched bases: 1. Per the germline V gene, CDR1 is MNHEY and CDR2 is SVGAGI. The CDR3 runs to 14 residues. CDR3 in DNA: TGTGCCAGCAGTTACAGGGACAGGAACTATGGCTACACCTTC. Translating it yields CASSYRDRNYGYTF.

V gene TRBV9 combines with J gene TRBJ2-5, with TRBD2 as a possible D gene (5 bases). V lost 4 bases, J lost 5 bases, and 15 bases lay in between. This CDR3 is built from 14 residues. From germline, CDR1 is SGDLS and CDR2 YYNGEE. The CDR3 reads CASSLSSVRETQYF. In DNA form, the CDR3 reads TGTGCCAGCAGCCTCAGTAGCGTTCGGGAGACCCAGTACTTC.

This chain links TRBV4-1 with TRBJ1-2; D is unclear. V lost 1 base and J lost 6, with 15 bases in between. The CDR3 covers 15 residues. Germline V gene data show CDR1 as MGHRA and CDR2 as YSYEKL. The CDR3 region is CASSQVMAWMNGYTF. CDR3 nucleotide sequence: TGCGCCAGCAGCCAAGTCATGGCTTGGATGAATGGCTACACCTTC.

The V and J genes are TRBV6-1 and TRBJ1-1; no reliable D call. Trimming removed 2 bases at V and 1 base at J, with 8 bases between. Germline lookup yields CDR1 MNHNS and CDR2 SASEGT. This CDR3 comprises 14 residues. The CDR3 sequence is CASSENAGNTEAFF. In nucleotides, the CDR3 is TGTGCCAGCAGTGAAAATGCGGGGAACACTGAAGCTTTCTTT.

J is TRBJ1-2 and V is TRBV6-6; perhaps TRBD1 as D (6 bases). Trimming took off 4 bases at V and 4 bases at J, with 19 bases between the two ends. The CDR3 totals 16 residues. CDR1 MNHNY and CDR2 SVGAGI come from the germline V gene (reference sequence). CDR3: CASSLPQGLKSYGYTF. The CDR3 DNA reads TGTGCCAGCAGTTTACCGCAGGGGTTAAAGAGCTATGGCTACACCTTC.

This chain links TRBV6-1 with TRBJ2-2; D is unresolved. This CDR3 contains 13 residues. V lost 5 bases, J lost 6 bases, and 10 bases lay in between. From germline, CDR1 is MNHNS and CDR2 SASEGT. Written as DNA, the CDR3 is TGTGCCAGCAGTTCTCAAGGATCCGGGGAGCTGTTTTTT. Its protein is CASSSQGSGELFF.

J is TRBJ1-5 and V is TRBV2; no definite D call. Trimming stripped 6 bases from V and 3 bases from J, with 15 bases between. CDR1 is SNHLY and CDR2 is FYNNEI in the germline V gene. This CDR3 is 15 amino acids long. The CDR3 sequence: CASREGGRFNQPQHF. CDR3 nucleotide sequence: TGTGCCAGCAGGGAGGGTGGCAGGTTCAATCAGCCCCAGCATTTT.

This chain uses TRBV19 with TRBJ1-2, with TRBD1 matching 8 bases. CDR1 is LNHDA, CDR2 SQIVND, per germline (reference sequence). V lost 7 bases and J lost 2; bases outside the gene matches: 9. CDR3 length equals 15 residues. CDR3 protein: CASNGAQGANYGYTF. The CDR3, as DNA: TGTGCCAGTAATGGGGCTCAGGGGGCGAACTATGGCTACACCTTC.

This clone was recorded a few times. The CDR3 protein is CAPGPEAFF. In DNA, the CDR3 is TGTGCTCCCGGGCCTGAAGCTTTCTTT. The rearrangement joins TRBV7-9 to TRBJ1-1; unclear D gene. The CDR3 has 9 amino acids. CDR1 is SEHNR, CDR2 FQNEAQ, per germline (reference sequence).

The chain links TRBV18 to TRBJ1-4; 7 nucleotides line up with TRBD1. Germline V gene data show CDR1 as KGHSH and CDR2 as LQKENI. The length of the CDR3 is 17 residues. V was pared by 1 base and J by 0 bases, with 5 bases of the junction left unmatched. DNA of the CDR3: TGTGCCAGCTCACCACAGAGACAGGGTGCAACTAATGAAAAACTGTTTTTT. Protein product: CASSPQRQGATNEKLFF. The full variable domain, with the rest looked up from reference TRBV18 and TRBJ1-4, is NAGVMQNPRHLVRRRGQEARLRCSPMKGHSHVYWYRQLPEEGLKFMVYLQKENIIDESGMPKERFSAEFPKEGPSILRIQQVVRGDSAAYFCASSPQRQGATNEKLFFGSGTQLSVL.